One and the same sample provided the 3 T cell receptor beta chains below, sequenced in a study of early T cells in non-severe SARS-CoV-2 infection. TCRdb processed the 5' RACE reads anew with MiXCR; each CDR3 protein has one entry. Seen here are around 75,000 distinct CDR3 sequences, about 9% observed once, and the top ten hold under 6.5%. Sequenced sample: whole blood. These receptors all stem from an adult who was a healthcare worker with PCR-confirmed SARS-CoV-2 infection or an uninfected control (not recorded which).

This clonotype was counted at least ten times. The chain carries TRBV20-1 and TRBJ2-4; perhaps TRBD2 as D (5 bases). The V gene's germline CDR1 is DFQATT and CDR2 SNEGSKA (reference sequence). The CDR3 length is 15 residues. V was clipped by 2 bases and J by 9 bases, with 20 bases between them. The CDR3 region is CSARPSRGGAGIQYF. In nucleotides, the CDR3 is TGCAGTGCTAGACCATCAAGAGGAGGCGCAGGCATTCAGTACTTC.

This clonotype has ten or more counts. The CDR3 loop is CASSPQRRQANTEAFF. For the CDR3, the DNA is TGTGCCAGCAGCCCCCAACGAAGACAGGCGAACACTGAAGCTTTCTTT. V and J are TRBV14 and TRBJ1-1; the D gene is possibly TRBD1 (6 bases). Germline-derived CDR1 and CDR2 are SGHDN and FVKESK. V dropped 4 bases and J dropped 1 base, with 16 bases sitting between them. The CDR3 totals 16 residues.

Notes on this clonotype: A single base separates this from a much larger clone, so it may be a read error. The V and J genes are TRBV6-1 and TRBJ1-6; D is possibly TRBD1 (6 bases). Trimming cost V 6 bases and J 9 bases, with 12 bases left between them. The CDR3 spans 13 residues. Germline CDR1 and CDR2: MNHNS and SASEGT. CDR3 DNA sequence: TGTGCCAGCAGAAGACAGGTTATTTCACCCCTCCACTTT. Translation gives CASRRQVISPLHF.